This T cell receptor beta chain came from a study of control samples from healthy donors and cancer patients. Method: immunoSEQ multiplex PCR; TCRdb's copy keeps in-frame clones and lacks some. The sample includes 350,000 to 450,000 clones, approximately 90% of them seen just once. With 3 bases removed from V and 4 bases from J, the gap between germline ends came to 10 bases. Germline V gene lookup returns CDR1 MNHEY and CDR2 SMNVEV (reference sequence). This CDR3 contains 13 residues. This clone was counted between two and nine times. The source of this sequence is a man in his forties or fifties with head and neck cancer. V usage is TRBV27 and J usage is TRBJ2-7, with D uncertain. The source material was PBMCs. The chain's CDR3 is CASSFQWEYEQYF. The CDR3 region has the DNA TGTGCCAGCAGTTTTCAGTGGGAATACGAGCAGTACTTC.